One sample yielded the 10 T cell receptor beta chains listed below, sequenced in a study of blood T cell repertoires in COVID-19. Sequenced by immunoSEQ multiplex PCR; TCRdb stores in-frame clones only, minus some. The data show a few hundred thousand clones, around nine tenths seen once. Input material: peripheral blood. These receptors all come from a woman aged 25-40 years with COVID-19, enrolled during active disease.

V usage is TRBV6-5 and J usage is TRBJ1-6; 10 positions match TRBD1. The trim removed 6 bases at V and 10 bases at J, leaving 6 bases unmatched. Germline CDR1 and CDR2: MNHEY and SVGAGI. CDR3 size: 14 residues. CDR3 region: CASSSTGGGSPLHF. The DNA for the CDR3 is TGTGCCAGCAGCTCGACAGGGGGCGGATCACCCCTCCACTTT.

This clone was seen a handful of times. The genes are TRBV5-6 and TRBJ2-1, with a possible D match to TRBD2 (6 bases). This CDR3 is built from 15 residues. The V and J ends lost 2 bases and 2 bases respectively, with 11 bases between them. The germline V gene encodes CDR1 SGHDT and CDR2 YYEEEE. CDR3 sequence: CASSFLAPAYNEQFF. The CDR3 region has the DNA TGTGCCAGCAGCTTCCTAGCGCCAGCCTACAATGAGCAGTTCTTC.

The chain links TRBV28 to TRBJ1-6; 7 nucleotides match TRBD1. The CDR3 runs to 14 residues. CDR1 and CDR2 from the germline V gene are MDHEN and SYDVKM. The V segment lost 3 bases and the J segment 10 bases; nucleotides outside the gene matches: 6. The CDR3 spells CASSFGAGGSPLHF. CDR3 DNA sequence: TGTGCCAGCAGTTTCGGAGCAGGGGGATCACCCCTCCACTTT. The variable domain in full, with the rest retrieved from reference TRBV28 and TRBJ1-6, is DVKVTQSSRYLVKRTGEKVFLECVQDMDHENMFWYRQDPGLGLRLIYFSYDVKMKEKGDIPEGYSVSREKKERFSLILESASTNQTSMYLCASSFGAGGSPLHFGNGTRLTVT.

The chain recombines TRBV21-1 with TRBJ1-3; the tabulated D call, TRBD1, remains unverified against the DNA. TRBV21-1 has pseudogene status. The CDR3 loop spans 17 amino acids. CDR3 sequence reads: CASSSSTGQATGNTIYF. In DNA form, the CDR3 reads TGTGCCAGCAGCTCCTCGACGGGACAGGCCACTGGAAACACCATATATTTT.

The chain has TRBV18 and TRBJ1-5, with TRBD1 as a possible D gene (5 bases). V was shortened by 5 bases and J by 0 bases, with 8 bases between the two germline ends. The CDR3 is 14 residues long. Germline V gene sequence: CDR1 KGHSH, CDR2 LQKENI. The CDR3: CASSTGDSNQPQHF. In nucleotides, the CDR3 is TGTGCCAGCTCAACAGGTGATAGCAATCAGCCCCAGCATTTT.

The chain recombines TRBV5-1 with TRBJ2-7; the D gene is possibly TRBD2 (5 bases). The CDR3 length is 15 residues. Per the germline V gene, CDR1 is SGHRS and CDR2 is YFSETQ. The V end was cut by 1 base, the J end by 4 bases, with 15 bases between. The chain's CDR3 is CASSLQQRASYEQYF. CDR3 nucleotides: TGCGCCAGCAGCTTGCAACAGAGGGCTTCGTACGAGCAGTACTTC.

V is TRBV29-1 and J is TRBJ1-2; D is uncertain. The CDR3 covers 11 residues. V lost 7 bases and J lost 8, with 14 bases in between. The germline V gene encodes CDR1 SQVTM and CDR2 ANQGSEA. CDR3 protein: CSASDTMGYTF. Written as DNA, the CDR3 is TGCAGCGCCTCAGACACCATGGGCTACACCTTC.

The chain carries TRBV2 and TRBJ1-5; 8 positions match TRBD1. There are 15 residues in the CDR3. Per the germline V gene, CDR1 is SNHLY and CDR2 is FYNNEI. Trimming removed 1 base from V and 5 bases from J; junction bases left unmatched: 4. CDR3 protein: CASSEDPGGYQPQHF. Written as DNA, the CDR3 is TGTGCCAGCAGTGAAGACCCAGGGGGCTATCAGCCCCAGCATTTT.

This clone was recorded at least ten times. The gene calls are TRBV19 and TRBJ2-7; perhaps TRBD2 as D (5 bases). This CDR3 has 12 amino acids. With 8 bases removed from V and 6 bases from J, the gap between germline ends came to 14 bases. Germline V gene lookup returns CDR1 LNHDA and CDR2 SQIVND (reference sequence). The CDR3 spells CASQTGSSEQYF. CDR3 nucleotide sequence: TGTGCCAGTCAAACGGGGTCGAGCGAGCAGTACTTC.

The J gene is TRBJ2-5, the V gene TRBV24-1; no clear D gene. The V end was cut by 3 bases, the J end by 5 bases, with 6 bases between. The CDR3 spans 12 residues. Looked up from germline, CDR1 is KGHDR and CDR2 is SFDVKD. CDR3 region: CATSDPGETQYF. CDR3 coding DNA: TGTGCCACCAGTGATCCCGGGGAGACCCAGTACTTC.